This T cell receptor beta chain originates from a study of T cell responses to AZD1222 COVID-19 vaccine. Study context: Analyses pooled second doses at about 4 or about 12 weeks. Study-wide results and caveats: In all cases, repertoires were sampled only after the peak T cell response. The breadth and depth of Spike-specific TCRs increased once two AZD1222 doses had been given. Spike-spanning, vaccine-associated CD4 TCRs were dominant at 160-218 and 743-854.

The V gene's germline CDR1 is SEHNR and CDR2 FQNEAQ (reference sequence). This CDR3 region has 14 residues. Trimming cost V 0 bases and J 4 bases, with 9 bases left between them. TCRdb's copy holds only in-frame clones and misses some; the assay was immunoSEQ multiplex PCR. The data contain roughly 180,000 clones, roughly nine tenths of them singletons. Remarks on this clone: Its antigen is still unknown.

The clonotype originates from an adult in good health. Source: peripheral blood, taken on day 0 of AZD1222 vaccination. The rearrangement uses TRBV7-9 and TRBJ1-1; possible D gene TRBD1, 5 bases. CDR3 sequence (DNA): TGTGCCAGCAGCTTAGCGGGGGAGGCCACTGAAGCTTTCTTT. This sequence encodes CASSLAGEATEAFF.